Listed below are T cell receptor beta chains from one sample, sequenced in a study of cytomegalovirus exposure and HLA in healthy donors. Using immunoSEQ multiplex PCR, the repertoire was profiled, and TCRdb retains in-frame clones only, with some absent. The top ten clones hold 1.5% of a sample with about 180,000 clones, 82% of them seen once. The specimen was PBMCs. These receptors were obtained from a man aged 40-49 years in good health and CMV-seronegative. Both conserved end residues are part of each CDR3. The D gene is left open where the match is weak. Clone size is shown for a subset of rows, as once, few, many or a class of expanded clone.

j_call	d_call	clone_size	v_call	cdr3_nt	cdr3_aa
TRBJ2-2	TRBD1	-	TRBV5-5	TGTGCCAGCAGCTCAGGGGGTCCATCCTCCGGGGAGCTGTTTTTT	CASSSGGPSSGELFF
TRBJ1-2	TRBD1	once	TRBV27	TGTGCCAGCAGTCTCACCTCCGGGACAGCCACTGACTATGGCTACACCTTC	CASSLTSGTATDYGYTF
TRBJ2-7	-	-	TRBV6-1	TGTGCCAGCAGTGAATTAATCAGGGACACCTACGAGCAGTACTTC	CASSELIRDTYEQYF
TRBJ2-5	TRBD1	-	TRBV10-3	TGTGCCATCAGTCCGGACAGGGGGCATGAGACCCAGTACTTC	CAISPDRGHETQYF
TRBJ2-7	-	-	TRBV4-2	TGTGCCAGCAGCCAATCAGTCCGCGGCTCCTACGAGCAGTACTTC	CASSQSVRGSYEQYF
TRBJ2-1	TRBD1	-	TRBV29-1	TGCAGCGTTGGCCTTGCGCTACAGGGGGAGCAGTTCTTC	CSVGLALQGEQFF
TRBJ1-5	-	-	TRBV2	TGTGCCAGCAGTGAGCAGGGTTTAAGCAATCAGCCCCAGCATTTT	CASSEQGLSNQPQHF
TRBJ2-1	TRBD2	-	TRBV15	TGTGCCACCAGCAGAGGGGGACTAGCGGGTCAGAATGAGCAGTTCTTC	CATSRGGLAGQNEQFF
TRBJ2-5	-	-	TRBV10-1	TGCGCCAGCAGTGAGTGTCCCGGGAGTCGACAAGAGACCCAGTACTTC	CASSECPGSRQETQYF
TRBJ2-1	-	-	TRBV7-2	TGTGCCAGCAGCTTACAGGTAAACTTGGGTGAGCAGTTCTTC	CASSLQVNLGEQFF
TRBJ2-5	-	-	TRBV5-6	TGTGCCAGCAGCGGTAACAGGGCCCAAGAGACCCAGTACTTC	CASSGNRAQETQYF
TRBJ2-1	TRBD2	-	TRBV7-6	TGTGCCAGCAGCTTAGCGCGGGGCGGGAGTTCGGGGGGGCAGTTCTTC	CASSLARGGSSGGQFF
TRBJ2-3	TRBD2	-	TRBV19	TGTGCCAGTAGTATGGGGGGGAGCACAGATACGCAGTATTTT	CASSMGGSTDTQYF
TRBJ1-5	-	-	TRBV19	TGTGCCAGTAGAGGACGGATGGAGCGGCAGCCCCAGCATTTT	CASRGRMERQPQHF
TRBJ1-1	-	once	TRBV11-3	TGTGCCAGCAGCTTAGTACGGGCGGGAGAAGCTTTCTTT	CASSLVRAGEAFF
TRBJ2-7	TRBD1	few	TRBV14	TGTGCCAGCAGAATAGGACAGGGGACGCACGAGCAGTACTTC	CASRIGQGTHEQYF
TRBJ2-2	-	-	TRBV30	TGTGCCTGGATGGCGGAGAACGTACACACCGGGGAGCTGTTTTTT	CAWMAENVHTGELFF
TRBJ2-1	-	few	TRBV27	TGTGCCAGCAGTTTATCGCCGCGGGGCAATGAGCAGTTCTTC	CASSLSPRGNEQFF
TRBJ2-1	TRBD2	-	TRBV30	TGTGCCTGGAGTGGGTTATCTAGCGGGAGGACCGATGAGCAGTTCTTC	CAWSGLSSGRTDEQFF
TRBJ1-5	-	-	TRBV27	TGTGCCAGCAGTTTATCGAGCATTCAGCCCCAGCATTTT	CASSLSSIQPQHF
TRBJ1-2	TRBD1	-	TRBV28	TGTGCCAGCAGTTCTACGGACAGGGGGTTCTATGGCTACACCTTC	CASSSTDRGFYGYTF
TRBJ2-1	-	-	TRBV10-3	TGTGCCATCAGTGAGTCCGGCCTTCCTAGCGCCTACTACAATGAGCAGTTCTTC	CAISESGLPSAYYNEQFF
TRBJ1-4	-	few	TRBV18	TGTGCCAGCTCACACATGGGAGATGAAAAACTGTTTTTT	CASSHMGDEKLFF
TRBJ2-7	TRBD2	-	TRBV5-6	TGTGCCAGCAGCTTGGAAAGGGGAGGGCCCTACGAGCAGTACTTC	CASSLERGGPYEQYF
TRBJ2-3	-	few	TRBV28	TGTGCCAGCAGTTTTGGAGCGGGTCGCCCAGATACGCAGTATTTT	CASSFGAGRPDTQYF
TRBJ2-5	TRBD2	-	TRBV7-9	TGTGCCAGCAGTTCAGACGGGACTAGTGGGACCCAGTACTTC	CASSSDGTSGTQYF
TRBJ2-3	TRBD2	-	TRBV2	TGTGCCAGCAAGCGGGAGGCTACGCAGTATTTT	CASKREATQYF
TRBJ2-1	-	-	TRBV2	TGTGCCAGCAGTGAAAGGGGCGTCGGTGAGCAGTTCTTC	CASSERGVGEQFF
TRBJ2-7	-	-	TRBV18	TGTGCCAGCTCACCACTTACTCTTTCGCCGGCAGGCCGCCACGAGCAGTACTTC	CASSPLTLSPAGRHEQYF
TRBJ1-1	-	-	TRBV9	TGTGCCAGCAGCGTAGGGGGGCGAGGCACTGAAGCTTTCTTT	CASSVGGRGTEAFF
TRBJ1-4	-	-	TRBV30	TGTGCCTGGAGAGGACCAGGGTTAAATGAAAAACTGTTTTTT	CAWRGPGLNEKLFF
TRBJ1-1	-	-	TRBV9	TGTGCCAGCAGCGTAATGACAAAAGAAGCTTTCTTT	CASSVMTKEAFF
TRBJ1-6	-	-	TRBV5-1	TGCGCCAGCAGCTTGGCCACAGGGTGGGATTCACCCCTCCACTTT	CASSLATGWDSPLHF
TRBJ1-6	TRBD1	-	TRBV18	TGTGCCAGCTCACCGCAGGGGGCGAATTCACCCCTCCACTTT	CASSPQGANSPLHF
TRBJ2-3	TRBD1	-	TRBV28	TGTGCCAGCAGCGAAGCCGGGACAGGGGGCGAAAGAGATACGCAGTATTTT	CASSEAGTGGERDTQYF
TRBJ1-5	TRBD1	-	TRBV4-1	TGCGCCAGCAGCCACGGACAGGGGGCGAATCAGCCCCAGCATTTT	CASSHGQGANQPQHF
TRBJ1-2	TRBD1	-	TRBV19	TGTGCCAGTAGTATAGGGGGACAGACAGACTATGGCTACACCTTC	CASSIGGQTDYGYTF
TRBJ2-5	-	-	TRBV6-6	TGTGCCAGCAGTTTCGGGGGTAAAGGGGTCCAAGAGACCCAGTACTTC	CASSFGGKGVQETQYF
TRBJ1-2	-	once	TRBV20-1	TGCAGTGCTAGAGATCAGGGTGGCTACACCTTC	CSARDQGGYTF
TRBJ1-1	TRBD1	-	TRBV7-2	TGTGCCAGCAGCTTACGGACAGGGACTGAAGCTTTCTTT	CASSLRTGTEAFF
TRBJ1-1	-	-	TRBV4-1	TGCGCCAGCAGCCAAGTGCAGGGGATAATAGGCACTGAAGCTTTCTTT	CASSQVQGIIGTEAFF
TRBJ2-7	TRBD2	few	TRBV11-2	TGTGCCAGCAGCTTAGAGCCCCAGCGGGAGGGCTCCTACGAGCAGTACTTC	CASSLEPQREGSYEQYF